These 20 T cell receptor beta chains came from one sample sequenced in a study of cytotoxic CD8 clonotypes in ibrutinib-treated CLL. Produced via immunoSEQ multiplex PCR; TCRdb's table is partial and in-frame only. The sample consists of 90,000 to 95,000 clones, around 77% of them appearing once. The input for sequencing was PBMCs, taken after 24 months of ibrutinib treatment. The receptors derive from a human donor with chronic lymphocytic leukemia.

The CDR3 loop reads CASSKDYYGYTF. CDR3 bases: TGTGCCAGCAGCAAGGACTACTATGGCTACACCTTC. The chain has TRBV6-1 and TRBJ1-2; D unresolved. Trimming removed 6 bases at V and 3 bases at J, with 8 bases between. The CDR3 runs to 12 residues. Germline loops: CDR1 MNHNS, CDR2 SASEGT.

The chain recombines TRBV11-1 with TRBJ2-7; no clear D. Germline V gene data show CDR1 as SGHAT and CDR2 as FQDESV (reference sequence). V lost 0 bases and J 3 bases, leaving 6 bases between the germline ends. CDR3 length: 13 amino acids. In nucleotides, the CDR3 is TGTGCCAGCAGCTTAGCGAGGATCTACGAGCAGTACTTC. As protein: CASSLARIYEQYF.

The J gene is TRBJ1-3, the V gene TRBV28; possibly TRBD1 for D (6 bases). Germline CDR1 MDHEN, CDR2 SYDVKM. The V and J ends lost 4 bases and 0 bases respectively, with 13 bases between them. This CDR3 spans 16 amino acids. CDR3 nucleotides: TGTGCCAGCAGTTCGGGGGCCCTGAGCTCTGGAAACACCATATATTTT. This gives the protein CASSSGALSSGNTIYF.

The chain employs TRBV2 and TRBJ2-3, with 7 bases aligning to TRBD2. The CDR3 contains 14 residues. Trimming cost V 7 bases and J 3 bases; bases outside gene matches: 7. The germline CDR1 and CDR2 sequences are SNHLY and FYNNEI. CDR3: CASNSGTITDTQYF. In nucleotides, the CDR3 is TGTGCCAGCAATTCCGGGACTATTACAGATACGCAGTATTTT.

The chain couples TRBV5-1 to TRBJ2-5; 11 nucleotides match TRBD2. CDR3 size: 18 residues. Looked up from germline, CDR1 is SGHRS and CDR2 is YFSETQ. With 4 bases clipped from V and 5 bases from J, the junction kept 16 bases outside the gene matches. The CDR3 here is CASSPHGTSGTPRETQYF. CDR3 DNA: TGCGCCAGCAGCCCCCATGGGACTAGCGGAACCCCCAGGGAGACCCAGTACTTC.

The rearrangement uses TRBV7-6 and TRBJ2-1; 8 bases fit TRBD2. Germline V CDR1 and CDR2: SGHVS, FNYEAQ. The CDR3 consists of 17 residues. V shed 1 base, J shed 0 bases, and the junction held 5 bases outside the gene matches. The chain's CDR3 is CASSLEAGVNSYNEQFF. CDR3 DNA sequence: TGTGCCAGCAGCTTAGAAGCGGGGGTGAACTCCTACAATGAGCAGTTCTTC.

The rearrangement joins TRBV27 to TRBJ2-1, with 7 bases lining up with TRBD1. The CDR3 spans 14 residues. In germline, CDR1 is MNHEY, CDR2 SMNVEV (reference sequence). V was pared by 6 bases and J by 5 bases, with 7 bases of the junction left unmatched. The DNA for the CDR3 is TGTGCCAGCAGCCGGGACAGAAGTAACAATGAGCAGTTCTTC. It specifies CASSRDRSNNEQFF.

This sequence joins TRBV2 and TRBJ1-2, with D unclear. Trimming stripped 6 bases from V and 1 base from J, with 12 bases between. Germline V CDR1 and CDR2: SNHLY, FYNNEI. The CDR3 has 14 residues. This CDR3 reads CASSLSWDNYGYTF. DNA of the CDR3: TGTGCCAGCAGCCTAAGTTGGGATAACTATGGCTACACCTTC.

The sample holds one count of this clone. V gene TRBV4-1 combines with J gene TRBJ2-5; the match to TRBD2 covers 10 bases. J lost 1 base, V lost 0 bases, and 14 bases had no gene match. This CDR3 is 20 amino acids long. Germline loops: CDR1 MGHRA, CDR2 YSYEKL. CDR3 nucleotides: TGCGCCAGCAGCCAAGATCGAGCGGGGGGGCTAATTTCCATCCAAGAGACCCAGTACTTC. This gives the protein CASSQDRAGGLISIQETQYF.

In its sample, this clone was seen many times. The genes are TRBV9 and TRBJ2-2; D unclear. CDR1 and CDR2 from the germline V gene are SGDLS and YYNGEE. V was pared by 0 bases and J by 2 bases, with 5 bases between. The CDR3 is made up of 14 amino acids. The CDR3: CASSVEGNTGELFF. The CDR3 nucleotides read TGTGCCAGCAGCGTAGAAGGTAACACCGGGGAGCTGTTTTTT.

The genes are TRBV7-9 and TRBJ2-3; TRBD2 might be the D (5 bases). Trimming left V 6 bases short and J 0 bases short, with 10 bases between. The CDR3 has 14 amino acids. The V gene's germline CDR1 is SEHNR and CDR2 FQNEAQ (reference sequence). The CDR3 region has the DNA TGTGCCAGCAGGATACTAGATAGCACAGATACGCAGTATTTT. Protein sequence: CASRILDSTDTQYF.

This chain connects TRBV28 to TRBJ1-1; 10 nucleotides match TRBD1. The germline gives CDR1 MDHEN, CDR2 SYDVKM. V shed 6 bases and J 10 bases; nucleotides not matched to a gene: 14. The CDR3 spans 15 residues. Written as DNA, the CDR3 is TGTGCCAGCAGGGGACAGGGGCTTATAATCGGGACAGCTTTCTTT. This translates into CASRGQGLIIGTAFF.

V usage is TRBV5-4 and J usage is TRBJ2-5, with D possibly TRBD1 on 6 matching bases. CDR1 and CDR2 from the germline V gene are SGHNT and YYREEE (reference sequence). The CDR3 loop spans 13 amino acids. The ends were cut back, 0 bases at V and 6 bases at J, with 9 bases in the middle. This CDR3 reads CASSLEQGQTQYF. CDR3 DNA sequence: TGTGCCAGCAGCTTGGAACAGGGCCAGACCCAGTACTTC.

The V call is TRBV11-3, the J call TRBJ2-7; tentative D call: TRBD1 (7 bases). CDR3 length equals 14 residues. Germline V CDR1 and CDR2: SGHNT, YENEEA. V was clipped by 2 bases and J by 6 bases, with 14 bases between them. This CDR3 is CASSLRGRGAEQYF. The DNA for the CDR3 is TGTGCCAGCAGCTTAAGGGGCAGGGGGGCCGAGCAGTACTTC.

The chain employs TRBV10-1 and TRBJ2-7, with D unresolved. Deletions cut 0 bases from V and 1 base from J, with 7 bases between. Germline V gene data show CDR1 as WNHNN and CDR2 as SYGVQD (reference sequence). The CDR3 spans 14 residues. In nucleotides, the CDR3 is TGCGCCAGCAGTGAGTCTAAAGGATCCTACGAGCAGTACTTC. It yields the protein CASSESKGSYEQYF.

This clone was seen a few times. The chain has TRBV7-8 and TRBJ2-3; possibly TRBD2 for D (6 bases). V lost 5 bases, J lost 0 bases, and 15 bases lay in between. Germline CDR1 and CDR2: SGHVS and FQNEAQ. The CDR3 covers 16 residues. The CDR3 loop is CASSPGLSLSTDTQYF. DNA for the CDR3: TGTGCCAGCAGCCCCGGACTAAGCCTTAGCACAGATACGCAGTATTTT.

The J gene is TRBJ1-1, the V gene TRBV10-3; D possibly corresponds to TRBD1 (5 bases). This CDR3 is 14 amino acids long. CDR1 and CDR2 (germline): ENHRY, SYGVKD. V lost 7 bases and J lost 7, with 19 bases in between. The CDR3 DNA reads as TGTGCCATCAAGCCCCTCCAGGGTAATGGTGAAGCTTTCTTT. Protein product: CAIKPLQGNGEAFF.

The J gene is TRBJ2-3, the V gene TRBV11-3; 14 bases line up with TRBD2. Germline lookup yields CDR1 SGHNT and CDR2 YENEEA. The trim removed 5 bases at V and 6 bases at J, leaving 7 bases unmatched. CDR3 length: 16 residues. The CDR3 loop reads CASSTAGTSGGDTQYF. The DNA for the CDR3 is TGTGCCAGCAGCACGGCCGGGACTAGCGGGGGTGATACGCAGTATTTT.

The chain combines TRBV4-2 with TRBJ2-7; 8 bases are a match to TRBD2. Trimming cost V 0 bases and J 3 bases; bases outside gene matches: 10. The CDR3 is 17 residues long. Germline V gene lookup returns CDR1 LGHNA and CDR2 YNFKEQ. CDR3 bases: TGTGCCAGCAGCCAAGAGGTTTGGGGCGGGGGGCTCTACGAGCAGTACTTC. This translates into CASSQEVWGGGLYEQYF.

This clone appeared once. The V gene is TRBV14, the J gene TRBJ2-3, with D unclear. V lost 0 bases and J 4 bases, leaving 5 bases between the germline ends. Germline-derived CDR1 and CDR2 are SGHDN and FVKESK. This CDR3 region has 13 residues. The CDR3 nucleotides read TGTGCCAGCAGCCAAGATTTGGCAGATACGCAGTATTTT. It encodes CASSQDLADTQYF.